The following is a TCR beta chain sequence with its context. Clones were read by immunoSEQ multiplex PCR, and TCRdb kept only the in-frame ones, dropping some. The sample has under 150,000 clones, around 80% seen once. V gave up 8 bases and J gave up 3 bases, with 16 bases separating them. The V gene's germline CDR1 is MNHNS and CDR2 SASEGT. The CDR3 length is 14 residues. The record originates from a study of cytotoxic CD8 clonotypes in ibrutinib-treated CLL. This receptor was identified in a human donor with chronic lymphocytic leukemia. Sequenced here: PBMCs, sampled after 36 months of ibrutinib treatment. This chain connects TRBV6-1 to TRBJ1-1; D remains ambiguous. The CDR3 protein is CASRRSRLDTEAFF. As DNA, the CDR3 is TGTGCCAGCCGACGGTCCCGGCTTGACACTGAAGCTTTCTTT.